This TCR beta chain was obtained from a study of T cells after yellow fever vaccination. Study details: SMART-Seq v4 Ultra Low Input prepared libraries from low-cell fractions. Regarding the study as a whole: Overall, a small share of clonotypes was seen in both CD4 and CD8 compartments.

V was shortened by 5 bases and J by 4 bases, with 8 bases between the two germline ends. The CDR3 loop spans 13 amino acids. Each CDR3 protein is one row after TCRdb ran MiXCR on the 5' RACE reads. The sample consists of 200,000 to 250,000 distinct CDR3 sequences, 3.2% of them appearing once. This clonotype showed up many times. What it recognizes is unknown. The rearrangement uses TRBV12-3 or TRBV12-4 and TRBJ2-2, with D possibly being TRBD2 (5 bases). The material was CD4+ T cells sorted from PBMCs, obtained 10 days after the yellow fever booster vaccination. The receptor was derived from a man aged 18 to 29 who received the YFV17D yellow fever vaccine. CDR3 region: CASSNRGTGELFF. The CDR3 DNA reads TGTGCCAGCAGTAATCGGGGCACCGGGGAGCTGTTTTTT.